One and the same sample provided the 5 T cell receptor beta chains below, sequenced in a study of patients and donors after allogeneic stem cell transplantation. In TCRdb, the RT-PCR reads were re-called with MiXCR into one record per CDR3 protein. The sample lists more than 850,000 distinct CDR3 sequences, around 17% occurring once. The sequenced sample consisted of blood, either unsorted or a sorted T cell fraction (not recorded which). The receptors were gathered from a human donor who was either an allogeneic HSCT recipient or a stem cell or donor lymphocyte infusion donor (not recorded which). It is not recorded whose cells these are; they may come from a transplant donor.

The chain uses TRBV12-3 or TRBV12-4 and TRBJ1-2, with D maybe TRBD1 (5 bases). V lost 4 bases, J lost 4 bases, and 22 bases lay in between. The CDR3 has 17 amino acids. The CDR3 protein is CASSSTGRLGSGYGYTF. CDR3 DNA: TGTGCCAGCAGTTCGACGGGACGGCTGGGAAGCGGCTATGGCTACACCTTC.

V gene TRBV27 combines with J gene TRBJ2-7; D unresolved. Germline lookup yields CDR1 MNHEY and CDR2 SMNVEV (reference sequence). The ends were cut back, 0 bases at V and 6 bases at J, with 15 bases in the middle. The CDR3 extends over 15 amino acids. The CDR3 DNA sequence: TGTGCCAGCAGTTTATCCGAGTTTCTCTTTGTCGAGCAGTACTTC. Translation: CASSLSEFLFVEQYF.

This clonotype showed up just a few times. The J gene is TRBJ2-4, the V gene TRBV12-3 or TRBV12-4, with a possible D match to TRBD2 (6 bases). The CDR3 runs to 19 residues. Trimming cost V 3 bases and J 0 bases, with 21 bases left between them. CDR3 DNA sequence: TGTGCCAGCAGTTTGTCGAGTCTGATAGCGGACCTAGCCAAAAACATTCAGTACTTC. It translates to CASSLSSLIADLAKNIQYF.

A few counts support this clonotype. This chain uses TRBV4-2 with TRBJ2-3; tentatively, D is TRBD1 or TRBD2 (5 bases each). Germline CDR1 is LGHNA and CDR2 is YNFKEQ. The CDR3 covers 15 residues. Between the trimmed V and J ends, which lost 4 bases and 2 bases, there was a span of 13 bases. In nucleotides, the CDR3 is TGTGCCAGCAGCCCAGCAGGGACCGCCACAGATACGCAGTATTTT. Protein: CASSPAGTATDTQYF.

This sequence joins TRBV12-3 or TRBV12-4 and TRBJ2-3; tentatively, D is TRBD1 (6 bases). The CDR3 length is 12 residues. The germline V and J ends were trimmed by 7 bases and 9 bases, with 14 bases remaining between them. CDR3 in amino acids: CASTTGHRTQYF. The CDR3 DNA follows: TGTGCCAGCACCACGGGACACCGAACGCAGTATTTT.